This entry describes one TCR gamma chain. The antigen is undetermined. It is unclear where the CDR3 begins or ends on the DNA, so no DNA is shown, and the CDR3 is as TCRdb lists it. Per the germline V gene, CDR1 is GITISATS and CDR2 is ISYDGTV (reference sequence). The CDR3 is 33 residues long, ends included. This sample was included in a study of γδ T cells in repeated Plasmodium falciparum infection. Overall study: The natural-infection arm compared Malian children under seasonal malaria with matched Australian children. Each infection was followed by sampling at 21 days, plus baseline and some pre-infection draws.

Each sorted gammadelta sample had TRG and TRD chains sequenced. TCRdb re-processed the multiplex PCR reads via CATT. The repertoire holds over a hundred gamma-chain clones, with 65% to 85% as singletons. Study results and caveats: Vgamma9/Vdelta2+ repertoires stayed stably polyclonal over time and infection.

Flow sorting of PBMC yielded separate Vgamma9/Vdelta2+ and Vdelta2-negative gammadelta T cell populations for bulk repertoire analysis. TRGV9 is the V gene, and the J gene was not called. The clonotype comes from a pool of human donors (malaria-infected and uninfected, not separated). The specimen sequenced was gamma-delta T cells from blood. CDR3 sequence: CACDHILRTGGRILPPSSWDTRQMFFGTGIKLF.